The sequence of this T cell receptor (beta chain) was determined in a study of technical replicates of blood from a few donors. Only in-frame clones appear in the TCRdb table, and some are missing; sequencing was by immunoSEQ multiplex PCR. This sample carries 65,000 to 85,000 clones, 96% of them seen once, and the ten largest clones take around 0.2%. The CDR3 length is 13 residues. V shed 9 bases, J shed 4 bases, and the junction held 3 bases outside the gene matches. Germline CDR1 and CDR2: LNHDA and SQIVND (reference sequence). The sample comprised T cells isolated from PBMCs. The TCR originated in a human donor in good health. This sequence joins TRBV19 and TRBJ2-3, with 11 positions matching TRBD2. This CDR3 reads CASKTSGADTQYF. CDR3 bases: TGTGCCAGCAAGACTAGCGGGGCAGATACGCAGTATTTT.